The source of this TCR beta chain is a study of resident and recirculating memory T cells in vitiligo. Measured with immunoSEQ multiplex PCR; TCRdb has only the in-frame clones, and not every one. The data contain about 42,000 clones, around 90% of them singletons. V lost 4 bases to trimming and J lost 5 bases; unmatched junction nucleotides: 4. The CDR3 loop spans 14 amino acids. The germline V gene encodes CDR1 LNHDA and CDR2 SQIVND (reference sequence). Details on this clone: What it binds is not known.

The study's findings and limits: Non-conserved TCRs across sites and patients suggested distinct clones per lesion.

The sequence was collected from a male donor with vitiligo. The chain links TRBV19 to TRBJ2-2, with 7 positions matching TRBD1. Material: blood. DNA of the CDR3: TGTGCCAGTAGTACCGGGACAGCTACCGGGGAGCTGTTTTTT. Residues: CASSTGTATGELFF.